The 30 T cell receptor beta chains below all came from one sample that was sequenced in a study of blood T cells in healthy people across ages. With a J-beta primer mix and a sample-barcoded 5' primer, a second PCR ran 7 to 11 cycles. TCRdb passed the 5' RACE reads through MiXCR, listing each CDR3 protein once. This table holds fewer than 900,000 distinct CDR3 sequences, approximately 35% found once. Sequencing used blood. The receptors shown here come from a man younger than 35 in good health.

The chain carries TRBV20-1 and TRBJ2-1; D is perhaps TRBD2 (6 bases). The germline V and J ends were trimmed by 5 bases and 7 bases, with 12 bases remaining between them. From germline, CDR1 is DFQATT and CDR2 SNEGSKA (reference sequence). The CDR3 consists of 12 residues. This chain's CDR3 is CSAPGVGNEQFF. In DNA form, the CDR3 reads TGCAGTGCTCCGGGGGTCGGGAATGAGCAGTTCTTC.

In DNA form, the CDR3 reads TGCGCCACCACAGGGGGCGGGCAGACCCAGTACTTC. Its translation: CATTGGGQTQYF. The gene calls are TRBV10-2 and TRBJ2-5, with 9 nucleotides matching TRBD1. This CDR3 is built from 12 residues. The junction had 6 bases not matched to a gene; V was cut back by 10 bases and J by 6 bases. Per the germline V gene, CDR1 is WSHSY and CDR2 is SAAADI.

As to this clonotype: Compared with germline, one end of the junction differs, possibly owing to a read error. The V gene is TRBV7-7, the J gene TRBJ2-1, with TRBD1 matching over 9 bases. The CDR3 covers 13 residues. Germline V gene data show CDR1 as SSHAT and CDR2 as FNYEAQ (reference sequence). The CDR3 loop is CASSTGGLGEQFF. As DNA, the CDR3 is TGTGCTAGCAGTACAGGGGGCTTGGGCGAGCAGTTCTTC.

This clonotype came up a few times. V usage is TRBV20-1 and J usage is TRBJ1-1; TRBD1 matches at 9 bases. The V gene's germline CDR1 is DFQATT and CDR2 SNEGSKA (reference sequence). The CDR3 covers 15 residues. The V segment lost 6 bases and the J segment 5 bases; nucleotides outside the gene matches: 13. CDR3 protein: CSATGGDRVRTEAFF. The CDR3 coding sequence is TGCAGTGCCACCGGCGGGGACAGGGTGAGGACTGAAGCTTTCTTT.

This clonotype turned up a few times. The CDR3 loop reads CSARTAIQSYEQYF. The CDR3 bases are TGCAGTGCAAGGACCGCGATCCAATCCTACGAGCAGTACTTC. The gene calls are TRBV20-1 and TRBJ2-7; D not certain. There are 14 residues in the CDR3. The germline gives CDR1 DFQATT, CDR2 SNEGSKA (reference sequence). V dropped 6 bases and J dropped 1 base, with 16 bases sitting between them.

This clonotype was observed a few times. The V call is TRBV28, the J call TRBJ2-7; possibly TRBD1 or TRBD2 for D (6 bases each). The CDR3 is made up of 15 amino acids. Germline V gene data show CDR1 as MDHEN and CDR2 as SYDVKM. The V gene lost 1 base and the J gene lost 3 bases, with 13 bases spanning the gap. The CDR3 region has the DNA TGTGCCAGCAGTTTATTGGGGGGCCCAGTCTACGAGCAGTACTTC. This sequence encodes CASSLLGGPVYEQYF.

The table lists this clonotype with a few counts. The genes are TRBV7-2 and TRBJ1-2; D call uncertain. The germline CDR1 and CDR2 sequences are SGHTA and FQGNSA. V shed 0 bases and J shed 2 bases, with 7 bases lying between them. This CDR3 region has 14 residues. The CDR3 loop is CASSLAARNYGYTF. Here the CDR3 DNA reads TGTGCCAGCAGCTTAGCAGCCAGAAACTATGGCTACACCTTC.

This sequence joins TRBV5-1 and TRBJ2-5; D is uncertain. CDR1 is SGHRS, CDR2 YFSETQ, per germline. CDR3 length: 14 residues. Trimming shortened V by 0 bases and J by 3 bases, and 9 bases separated the two germline ends. This chain's CDR3 is CASSLAGNEETQYF. The DNA for the CDR3 is TGCGCCAGCAGCTTGGCAGGAAACGAAGAGACCCAGTACTTC.

This clonotype showed up just a few times. The chain joins TRBV11-1 to TRBJ2-3; 8 bases map to TRBD2. The germline V gene has CDR1 SGHAT and CDR2 FQDESV (reference sequence). The CDR3 has 15 residues. J gave up 6 bases and V 4 bases, and 9 bases lay outside the gene matches. This CDR3 reads CASSSGRTSSDTQYF. The DNA of the CDR3 is TGTGCCAGCAGCTCCGGAAGGACTAGCAGCGATACGCAGTATTTT.

The chain has TRBV12-3 or TRBV12-4 and TRBJ2-7; 9 bases agree with TRBD2. Unmatched junction bases numbered 15, after V lost 3 bases and J lost 3 bases. The CDR3 runs 18 residues. The chain's CDR3 is CASSFDREGAGGFYEQYF. In DNA form, the CDR3 reads TGTGCCAGCAGTTTTGACAGGGAAGGAGCGGGGGGCTTCTACGAGCAGTACTTC.

This rearrangement joins TRBV12-3 or TRBV12-4 to TRBJ1-1; D remains unclear. V shed 3 bases and J shed 0 bases, with 11 bases lying between them. This CDR3 spans 15 amino acids. CDR3 in amino acids: CASSFEGGMNTEAFF. The CDR3 region has the DNA TGTGCCAGCAGTTTTGAGGGAGGCATGAACACTGAAGCTTTCTTT.

The sample holds a few counts of this clonotype. CDR3 nucleotide sequence: TGCAGTGCCATCCGGGACTCCCCCTACAATGAGCAGTTCTTC. This sequence encodes CSAIRDSPYNEQFF. The rearrangement links TRBV20-1 to TRBJ2-1; tentative D call: TRBD2 (6 bases). This CDR3 is 14 amino acids long. The germline V gene encodes CDR1 DFQATT and CDR2 SNEGSKA (reference sequence). V shed 6 bases and J shed 2 bases, with 14 bases lying between them.

In its sample, this clonotype was seen many times. The chain couples TRBV27 to TRBJ2-1, with TRBD2 matching 8 bases. The CDR3 consists of 16 residues. Germline V gene data show CDR1 as MNHEY and CDR2 as SMNVEV (reference sequence). Trimming cost V 9 bases and J 4 bases; bases outside gene matches: 14. CDR3 nucleotide sequence: TGTGCCAGTTATCAGCGCGGGGGGCGGGGGTACAATGAGCAGTTCTTC. Translated: CASYQRGGRGYNEQFF.

V and J are TRBV7-8 and TRBJ2-5, with 14 bases lining up with TRBD2. The closer fit of TRBJ2-1 to the DNA end suggests the J call may be wrong. The CDR3 length is 17 residues. CDR1 is SGHVS, CDR2 FQNEAQ, per germline. CDR3 in DNA: TGTGCCAGCAGCTTTGGACTAGCGGGGGGATTACAAGAGACCCAGTTCTTC. This translates into CASSFGLAGGLQETQFF.

The chain combines TRBV2 with TRBJ1-2, with TRBD1 matching over 7 bases. With 1 base clipped from V and 4 bases from J, the junction kept 3 bases outside the gene matches. Germline CDR1 and CDR2: SNHLY and FYNNEI. The CDR3 sequence is 14 residues long. The CDR3 DNA follows: TGTGCCAGCAGTGAAGAGGAGGGGGCCTATGGCTACACCTTC. It codes for CASSEEEGAYGYTF.

The chain recombines TRBV9 with TRBJ2-3, with a tentative D call TRBD2 (5 bases). Per germline, CDR1 SGDLS and CDR2 YYNGEE. CDR3 size: 15 residues. The germline V and J ends were trimmed by 0 bases and 6 bases, with 14 bases remaining between them. The CDR3 region has the DNA TGTGCCAGCAGCGTAGTCCCGGGGTTGGTGGATACGCAGTATTTT. Protein: CASSVVPGLVDTQYF.

This chain joins TRBV4-2 and TRBJ2-3, with D possibly TRBD2 on 5 matching bases. The CDR3 length is 15 residues. V was clipped by 3 bases and J by 1 base, with 11 bases between them. Germline V gene sequence: CDR1 LGHNA, CDR2 YNFKEQ. The DNA for the CDR3 is TGTGCCAGCAGCCATGGGAGAGTGGGCACAGATACGCAGTATTTT. It is translated as CASSHGRVGTDTQYF.

The gene calls are TRBV27 and TRBJ2-7; 8 bases line up with TRBD1. Germline trimming cut 8 bases from V and 3 bases from J; bases unmatched to any gene: 9. This CDR3 spans 14 amino acids. Germline loops: CDR1 MNHEY, CDR2 SMNVEV (reference sequence). CDR3 sequence: CASSRTGFGYEQYF. The DNA for the CDR3 is TGTGCCAGCTCCAGGACAGGGTTTGGCTACGAGCAGTACTTC.

V and J are TRBV20-1 and TRBJ1-4; 8 nucleotides agree with TRBD1. The CDR3 consists of 14 residues. In germline, CDR1 is DFQATT, CDR2 SNEGSKA (reference sequence). V shed 4 bases and J 3 bases; nucleotides not matched to a gene: 4. CDR3 nucleotides: TGCAGTGCTACACCGGGACAGGCTAATGAAAAACTGTTTTTT. The encoded protein is CSATPGQANEKLFF.

The chain couples TRBV7-2 to TRBJ1-2; D not certain. Between the trimmed V and J ends, which lost 2 bases and 0 bases, there was a span of 10 bases. Germline V lookup: CDR1 SGHTA, CDR2 FQGNSA. The CDR3 has 15 amino acids. For the CDR3, the DNA is TGTGCCAGCAGCTTAACTCCTCGTACTAACTATGGCTACACCTTC. Amino acids: CASSLTPRTNYGYTF.

The chain joins TRBV9 to TRBJ1-2, with D hard to call. Trimming left V 6 bases short and J 5 bases short, with 17 bases between. The CDR3 is made up of 14 amino acids. Germline-derived CDR1 and CDR2 are SGDLS and YYNGEE. The DNA of the CDR3 is TGTGCCAGCATCCCCCACGACCTGACTTATGGCTACACCTTC. Protein: CASIPHDLTYGYTF.

A few counts support this clonotype. The rearrangement links TRBV20-1 to TRBJ1-6; D is ambiguous. The CDR3 loop spans 15 amino acids. CDR1 is DFQATT, CDR2 SNEGSKA, per germline (reference sequence). V gave up 1 base and J gave up 3 bases, with 10 bases separating them. CDR3 coding DNA: TGCAGTGCTAGAGCACGGGCCGACTATAATTCACCCCTCCACTTT. Translated: CSARARADYNSPLHF.

This clonotype was observed a handful of times. CDR3 nucleotide sequence: TGTGCCAGCAGCGACAGCGACACTGAAGCTTTCTTT. This encodes CASSDSDTEAFF. The chain employs TRBV13 and TRBJ1-1, with a weak D call TRBD1 (5 bases). The CDR3 loop spans 12 amino acids. Germline CDR1 PRHDT, CDR2 FYEKMQ (reference sequence). V gave up 5 bases and J gave up 3 bases, with 7 bases separating them.

The chain uses TRBV28 and TRBJ2-3; TRBD1 agrees at 9 bases. Germline V gives CDR1 MDHEN, CDR2 SYDVKM. J gave up 0 bases and V 6 bases, and 4 bases lay outside the gene matches. The CDR3 consists of 15 residues. The CDR3 DNA sequence: TGTGCCAGCAGGCCACAGGGGGCCAGCACAGATACGCAGTATTTT. Its protein is CASRPQGASTDTQYF.

This clonotype was observed many times. The J gene is TRBJ2-5, the V gene TRBV7-2; tentatively, D is TRBD1 (6 bases). V lost 5 bases to trimming and J lost 0 bases, with 16 bases between them. CDR3 length equals 16 residues. From germline, CDR1 is SGHTA and CDR2 FQGNSA. The CDR3 coding sequence is TGTGCCAGCAGCATACGCCCCACAGGGTACCAAGAGACCCAGTACTTC. Translation: CASSIRPTGYQETQYF.

Notes on this clonotype: A much larger clone lies a single base off, so this may be a read error. The gene calls are TRBV4-3 and TRBJ2-5; D perhaps matches TRBD1 (5 bases). The CDR3 sequence is 15 residues long. CDR1 LGHNA and CDR2 YSLEER come from the germline V gene. V gave up 0 bases and J gave up 11 bases, with 19 bases separating them. The CDR3 loop is CASSQDLAGRNEQYF. The CDR3 DNA reads TGCGCCAGCAGCCAAGATTTGGCAGGGCGGAATGAGCAGTACTTC.

The chain has TRBV7-2 and TRBJ1-3; tentative D call: TRBD1 (5 bases). The ends were cut back, 1 base at V and 0 bases at J, with 13 bases in the middle. The CDR3 is made up of 17 amino acids. Germline CDR1 is SGHTA and CDR2 is FQGNSA. The CDR3 DNA follows: TGTGCCAGCAGCTTAGTGGGGACGTACAGCTCTGGAAACACCATATATTTT. Its translation: CASSLVGTYSSGNTIYF.

The table lists this clonotype with many counts. The rearrangement uses TRBV2 and TRBJ1-2, with 7 bases aligning to TRBD1. The junction had 2 bases not matched to a gene; V was cut back by 4 bases and J by 0 bases. Germline V gives CDR1 SNHLY, CDR2 FYNNEI. This CDR3 region has 14 residues. CDR3 bases: TGTGCCAGCAGTGCGGGACAGTCTAACTATGGCTACACCTTC. Translating it yields CASSAGQSNYGYTF.

The chain has TRBV5-1 and TRBJ2-5; the D gene could be TRBD1 or TRBD2 (5 bases each). The CDR3 spans 14 residues. Germline CDR1 SGHRS, CDR2 YFSETQ. Trimming took off 3 bases at V and 5 bases at J, with 14 bases between the two ends. In DNA, the CDR3 is TGCGCCAGCAGCTCCCGGGACCCCGGGGAGACCCAGTACTTC. Translating gives CASSSRDPGETQYF.

This clonotype has a handful of counts. V is TRBV4-1 and J is TRBJ1-1; D ambiguous. The germline CDR1 and CDR2 sequences are MGHRA and YSYEKL. V was trimmed by 1 base and J by 2 bases, leaving 8 bases between them. The CDR3 length is 14 residues. CDR3 in DNA: TGCGCCAGCAGCCAAGTCTCAAAAAACACTGAAGCTTTCTTT. Amino acid sequence: CASSQVSKNTEAFF.